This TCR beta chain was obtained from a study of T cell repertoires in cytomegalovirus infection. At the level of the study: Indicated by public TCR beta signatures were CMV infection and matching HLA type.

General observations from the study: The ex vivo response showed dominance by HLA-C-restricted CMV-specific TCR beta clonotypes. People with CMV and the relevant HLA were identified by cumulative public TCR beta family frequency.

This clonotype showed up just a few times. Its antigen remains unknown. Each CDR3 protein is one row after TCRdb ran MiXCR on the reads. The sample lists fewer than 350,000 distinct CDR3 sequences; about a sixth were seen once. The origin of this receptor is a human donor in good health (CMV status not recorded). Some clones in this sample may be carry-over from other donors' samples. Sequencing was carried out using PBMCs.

In nucleotides, the CDR3 is TGCAGTGCTAGATATGGGGGACGACAAACGTTCTTC. Translation gives CSARYGGRQTFF. The V gene is TRBV20-1, the J gene TRBJ2-1; possibly TRBD1 or TRBD2 for D (5 bases each). CDR1 and CDR2 from the germline V gene are DFQATT and SNEGSKA (reference sequence). The CDR3 is 12 amino acids. Between the trimmed V and J ends, which lost 2 bases and 15 bases, there was a span of 17 bases.